What follows is one T cell receptor (beta chain) and its context. One entry per CDR3 protein results from TCRdb running MiXCR on the RT-PCR reads. Altogether hundreds of thousands of distinct CDR3 sequences are present, approximately 10% being singletons, with the ten largest covering approximately 11%. The sample comes from a study of response to subunit inactivated influenza vaccine. CDR3 length: 16 amino acids. Germline loops: CDR1 MNHNS, CDR2 SASEGT. V lost 0 bases, J lost 1 base, and 12 bases lay in between. These sequences were also reported in another study, on T cells expressing NK-cell markers. That study reports: What made the TCR beta cDNA was 5'RACE template switching with UMIs. Seven sequenced donors out of eight were HCMV-seropositive, one seronegative. About 1.0-8% of CD8+ T cells in more than five donors belonged to dominant NKG2C+ clonotypes.

J is TRBJ1-1 and V is TRBV6-1; no clear D. This TCR came from a man aged 45-65 years who received an inactivated influenza vaccine. Material: PBMCs from blood, obtained on the day of vaccination. Written as DNA, the CDR3 is TGTGCCAGCAGTGAAGCGCATAGGAGAACGAACACTGAAGCTTTCTTT. Encoded protein: CASSEAHRRTNTEAFF.